One and the same sample provided the 8 T cell receptor beta chains below, sequenced in a study of T cells in Graves' hyperthyroidism and ophthalmopathy. RNA transcripts gave rise to amplified TCR beta CDR3 regions. Primed by the HTBI set, a first-round RT-PCR was run on the TCR CDR3. Each CDR3 protein is one row after TCRdb ran MiXCR on the multiplex PCR reads. Here the sample spans around 600,000 distinct CDR3 sequences, about 14% being singletons. Sequencing was carried out using blood. These receptor sequences come from a woman aged 45-65 years with Graves' ophthalmopathy.

Many counts were recorded for this clonotype. The chain recombines TRBV28 with TRBJ2-3; TRBD2 might be the D (6 bases). Germline CDR1 is MDHEN and CDR2 is SYDVKM. The CDR3 is 14 residues long. V lost 4 bases, J lost 2 bases, and 10 bases lay in between. CDR3 DNA: TGTGCCAGCAGTTGGGCGGGACCCACAGATACGCAGTATTTT. Its translation: CASSWAGPTDTQYF.

The table lists this clonotype with many counts. CDR3 sequence: CASRGQGLSAYF. Here the CDR3 DNA reads TGTGCCAGCAGAGGACAGGGACTCTCGGCTTACTTC. This chain joins TRBV28 and TRBJ2-5; 8 nucleotides line up with TRBD1. The V and J ends lost 6 bases and 14 bases, in that order; junction bases with no gene match: 11. Germline V lookup: CDR1 MDHEN, CDR2 SYDVKM. The CDR3 consists of 12 residues.

The V and J genes are TRBV27 and TRBJ2-7; 7 bases are a match to TRBD2. V lost 2 bases and J lost 0; bases outside the gene matches: 7. The CDR3 length is 16 residues. Per the germline V gene, CDR1 is MNHEY and CDR2 is SMNVEV (reference sequence). The CDR3 region is CASSLGLGGSSYEQYF. The CDR3 DNA follows: TGTGCCAGCAGTTTAGGACTGGGAGGGTCCTCCTACGAGCAGTACTTC.

The sample holds many counts of this clonotype. The V gene is TRBV10-3, the J gene TRBJ1-2, with D tentatively TRBD1 (5 bases). Trimming removed 9 bases at V and 6 bases at J, with 14 bases between. The CDR3 is made up of 12 amino acids. Looked up from germline, CDR1 is ENHRY and CDR2 is SYGVKD. The CDR3 DNA reads TGTGCCATACCGGGACTGGATGATGGCTACACCTTC. Amino acids: CAIPGLDDGYTF.

The table lists this clonotype with a few counts. A much larger clone lies a single base off, so this may be a read error. V usage is TRBV7-3 and J usage is TRBJ2-1, with 8 bases aligning to TRBD2. Germline CDR1 SGHTA, CDR2 FQGTGA. The CDR3 sequence is 16 residues long. CDR3 residues: CVSSSHSGTDYNEQFF. CDR3 in DNA: TGTGTCAGCAGCTCACATAGCGGGACGGACTACAATGAGCAGTTCTTC. The full variable domain, completed using reference TRBV7-3 and TRBJ2-1, is GAGVSQTPSNKVTEKGKYVELRCDPISGHTALYWYRQSLGQGPEFLIYFQGTGAADDSGLPNDRFFAVRPEGSVSTLKIQRTERGDSAVYLCVSSSHSGTDYNEQFFGPGTRLTVL.

This clonotype occurred a few times. The chain is built from TRBV9 and TRBJ2-7, with D tentatively TRBD1 or TRBD2 (5 bases each). V was cut by 1 base and J by 2 bases, with 16 bases left in between. CDR3 size: 16 residues. Germline CDR1 SGDLS, CDR2 YYNGEE. CDR3 sequence (DNA): TGTGCCAGCAGCGTACAGGGTGACTACCCTACCTACGAGCAGTACTTC. Translation: CASSVQGDYPTYEQYF.

This clonotype showed up many times. The rearrangement links TRBV28 to TRBJ1-1; tentatively, D is TRBD1 (6 bases). The CDR3 length is 12 residues. Trimming removed 10 bases from V and 6 bases from J, with 15 bases in between. Germline values: CDR1 MDHEN, CDR2 SYDVKM. CDR3 region: CAIRGAGAEAFF. In nucleotides, the CDR3 is TGTGCCATCCGGGGGGCCGGGGCTGAAGCTTTCTTT.

This clonotype occurred a few times. The chain employs TRBV29-1 and TRBJ2-1; D is perhaps TRBD1 or TRBD2 (5 bases each). Germline-derived CDR1 and CDR2 are SQVTM and ANQGSEA. The ends were cut back, 7 bases at V and 2 bases at J, with 12 bases in the middle. This CDR3 has 13 residues. The CDR3: CSAPMGPYNEQFF. CDR3 nucleotide sequence: TGCAGCGCCCCAATGGGACCCTACAATGAGCAGTTCTTC.